The 3 T cell receptor beta chains below all came from one sample that was sequenced in a study of T cells expressing NK-cell markers. TCRdb processed the 5' RACE reads again and assigns one entry to each CDR3 protein, with no DNA. The sample table sets out about 390,000 distinct CDR3 sequences. The sample comprised blood T cells: a sorted CD56 or NKG2C T cell subset, CD4+ or CD8+ T cells, or bulk PBMC T cells (not recorded which). The receptors were sampled from a woman in her forties or fifties in good health.

The CDR3 protein is CSVTKGEDTQYF. The V call is TRBV29-1, the J call TRBJ2-3; lacking DNA, the TRBD1 call made by TCRdb goes unchecked. The germline V gene has CDR1 SQVTM and CDR2 ANQGSEA. This CDR3 is 12 amino acids long.

This chain links TRBV6-4 with TRBJ2-5; with no DNA, the TCRdb D assignment of TRBD1 cannot be verified. The CDR3 runs 16 residues. Per germline, CDR1 MRHNA and CDR2 SNTAGT. CDR3: CASSDESGPPQETQYF.

CDR3: CSATGAYEQYF. V gene TRBV29-1 combines with J gene TRBJ2-7; TCRdb selects TRBD1, and the lack of DNA leaves this call unchecked. The V gene's germline CDR1 is SQVTM and CDR2 ANQGSEA. The CDR3 loop spans 11 amino acids.